The rows below give T cell receptor beta chains drawn from one sample of a study of blood T cell repertoires in COVID-19. Using immunoSEQ multiplex PCR, the repertoire was profiled, and TCRdb retains in-frame clones only, with some absent. The sample includes 100,000 or so clones, roughly 80% of them seen just once. Specimen: peripheral blood. The source of these receptors is a man between 65 and 85 years old with active or convalescent COVID-19. Each CDR3 is given with its conserved first and last residue. D genes are given only for firm matches. Clone size is stated in some rows and not others, as once, few, many or a class when expanded.

TRBJ2-7 | . | TRBV5-8 | TRBD1 | CASSLTGGQSYEQYF | TGTGCCAGCAGCTTGACAGGGGGGCAATCCTACGAGCAGTACTTC
TRBJ2-2 | . | TRBV11-2 | TRBD1 | CASSLLRGRQAGELFF | TGTGCCAGCAGCTTATTGAGGGGGCGGCAAGCCGGGGAGCTGTTTTTT
TRBJ1-1 | once | TRBV7-2 | . | CASSLVRDRSEAFF | TGTGCCAGCAGCTTAGTTCGGGATAGGTCTGAAGCTTTCTTT
TRBJ1-1 | . | TRBV30 | . | CAWSVVSSLYTEAFF | TGTGCCTGGAGTGTAGTGAGTAGTTTGTACACTGAAGCTTTCTTT
TRBJ1-4 | . | TRBV7-8 | . | CASSLKSRATNEKLFF | TGTGCCAGCAGCTTAAAGAGCCGAGCAACTAATGAAAAACTGTTTTTT
TRBJ2-7 | . | TRBV6-5 | . | CASSYSGDIDEQYF | TGTGCCAGCAGTTACTCGGGGGACATTGACGAGCAGTACTTC
TRBJ1-6 | . | TRBV5-5 | . | CASNDQGYNSPLHF | TGTGCCAGCAATGATCAGGGATATAATTCACCCCTCCACTTT
TRBJ1-6 | . | TRBV7-6 | . | CASSLEAWQGPNSPLHF | TGTGCCAGCAGCTTAGAGGCTTGGCAGGGCCCTAATTCACCCCTCCACTTT
TRBJ2-1 | . | TRBV12-3/TRBV12-4 | TRBD2 | CASSLGRGAQFF | TGTGCCAGCAGTTTAGGGCGGGGGGCCCAGTTCTTC
TRBJ1-6 | . | TRBV11-2 | TRBD1 | CASSPGQGGNNSPLHF | TGTGCCAGCAGCCCGGGACAGGGAGGAAACAATTCACCCCTCCACTTT
TRBJ2-1 | . | TRBV9 | . | CASSVGKGHWLRFF | TGTGCCAGCAGCGTGGGTAAGGGACATTGGCTGAGGTTCTTC
TRBJ2-3 | once | TRBV7-9 | TRBD2 | CASSLTSGGAGGTDTQYF | TGTGCCAGCAGCTTAACTAGCGGGGGCGCGGGAGGCACAGATACGCAGTATTTT
TRBJ1-1 | few | TRBV6-5 | TRBD1 | CASNGQGAGDTEAFF | TGTGCCAGCAATGGACAGGGGGCGGGCGACACTGAAGCTTTCTTT
TRBJ1-6 | . | TRBV3-1/TRBV3-2 | . | CASSQGPGDSPLHF | TGTGCCAGCAGCCAAGGGCCAGGGGATTCACCCCTCCACTTT
TRBJ2-7 | . | TRBV7-9 | . | CASRSGSSYEQYF | TGTGCCAGCAGGTCGGGGTCTTCCTACGAGCAGTACTTC
TRBJ2-7 | . | TRBV2 | . | CASFSETTYEQYF | TGTGCCAGCTTTTCCGAGACAACCTACGAGCAGTACTTC
TRBJ2-2 | few | TRBV7-8 | TRBD1 | CASSLGRRGLTNTGELFF | TGTGCCAGCAGCTTAGGGCGCAGGGGGCTAACGAACACCGGGGAGCTGTTTTTT
TRBJ2-3 | . | TRBV18 | TRBD1 | CASSPTGGDTDTQYF | TGTGCCAGCTCTCCGACAGGGGGCGATACAGATACGCAGTATTTT
TRBJ1-2 | few | TRBV6-1 | TRBD1 | CASSETGVRGYTF | TGTGCCAGCAGTGAAACAGGGGTGCGTGGCTACACCTTC
TRBJ1-2 | . | TRBV6-4 | TRBD1 | CASSPDRGNYGYTF | TGTGCCAGCAGTCCGGACAGGGGGAACTATGGCTACACCTTC
TRBJ1-2 | . | TRBV29-1 | . | CSVPRAGTNYGYTF | TGCAGCGTACCCCGAGCAGGGACTAACTATGGCTACACCTTC
TRBJ2-7 | . | TRBV11-2 | . | CASSLEMDSSYEQYF | TGTGCCAGCAGCTTAGAGATGGACAGCTCCTACGAGCAGTACTTC
TRBJ1-2 | . | TRBV7-3 | . | CASSGPDGEGYTF | TGTGCCAGCAGCGGACCGGATGGGGAGGGCTACACCTTC
TRBJ1-5 | once | TRBV19 | TRBD1 | CASNDRVPWPQHF | TGTGCCAGTAATGACAGGGTTCCCTGGCCCCAGCATTTT
TRBJ2-5 | . | TRBV15 | . | CATSRAQVGETQYF | TGTGCCACCAGCAGGGCTCAGGTAGGAGAGACCCAGTACTTC
TRBJ2-1 | . | TRBV7-2 | TRBD2 | CASSSHGGTSAEQFF | TGTGCCAGCAGCTCCCATGGGGGGACTAGCGCTGAGCAGTTCTTC
TRBJ2-3 | . | TRBV7-9 | TRBD2 | CASSLSSGGTDTQYF | TGTGCCAGCAGCTTAAGTAGCGGGGGCACAGATACGCAGTATTTT
TRBJ2-6 | . | TRBV27 | TRBD2 | CASGRLAGRSGANVLTF | TGTGCCAGCGGTCGACTAGCGGGGCGTTCTGGGGCCAACGTCCTGACTTTC
TRBJ2-1 | few | TRBV4-2 | TRBD2 | CASTPGTRLGSEQFF | TGTGCCAGCACCCCCGGGACTAGGCTCGGCTCGGAGCAGTTCTTC
TRBJ2-2 | . | TRBV6-5 | TRBD1 | CASRRDRGFGELFF | TGTGCCTCCCGGCGGGACAGGGGGTTCGGGGAGCTGTTTTTT
TRBJ1-3 | . | TRBV28 | TRBD1 | CASSFPTGSGNTIYF | TGTGCCAGCAGTTTCCCGACAGGGTCTGGAAACACCATATATTTT
TRBJ1-3 | . | TRBV19 | TRBD1 | CASTDRVISGNTIYF | TGTGCCAGTACTGACAGGGTCATCTCTGGAAACACCATATATTTT
TRBJ1-2 | . | TRBV21-1 | . | CASSSPGQGGYTF | TGTGCCAGCAGCTCCCCGGGACAGGGTGGCTACACCTTC
TRBJ1-3 | . | TRBV5-5 | . | CASSLAPGSGNTIYF | TGTGCCAGCAGCTTGGCCCCAGGCTCTGGAAACACCATATATTTT
TRBJ1-2 | . | TRBV28 | . | CASRWAARGYTF | TGTGCCAGCCGATGGGCCGCCCGGGGCTACACCTTC
TRBJ2-3 | . | TRBV4-1 | TRBD2 | CASSHNGTSGSTDTQYF | TGCGCCAGCAGCCACAACGGGACTAGCGGGAGCACAGATACGCAGTATTTT
TRBJ2-1 | . | TRBV27 | TRBD1 | CASSSTGGRNEQFF | TGTGCCAGCAGTTCGACAGGGGGCCGCAATGAGCAGTTCTTC
TRBJ2-2 | . | TRBV9 | . | CASNGGGYTGELFF | TGTGCCAGCAACGGTGGGGGGTACACCGGGGAGCTGTTTTTT
TRBJ1-5 | . | TRBV5-1 | TRBD1 | CASSSNTGDQPQHF | TGCGCCAGCAGCTCTAACACAGGGGATCAGCCCCAGCATTTT
TRBJ1-1 | once | TRBV20-1 | . | CSASQGAMNTEAFF | TGCAGTGCTAGTCAGGGCGCCATGAACACTGAAGCTTTCTTT
TRBJ2-3 | . | TRBV7-6 | . | CASRLGGRGRSDTQYF | TGTGCCAGCAGGCTCGGGGGGCGGGGCAGGTCAGATACGCAGTATTTT
TRBJ2-5 | . | TRBV28 | . | CASRAHVQETQYF | TGTGCCAGCAGAGCCCATGTCCAAGAGACCCAGTACTTC
TRBJ1-1 | . | TRBV6-5 | . | CASSPTGLGAFF | TGTGCCAGCAGCCCAACAGGGTTGGGAGCTTTCTTT
TRBJ1-4 | . | TRBV9 | TRBD1 | CASSVASTGGAREKLFF | TGTGCCAGCAGCGTAGCCTCCACAGGGGGCGCAAGGGAAAAACTGTTTTTT
TRBJ2-6 | . | TRBV14 | TRBD1 | CASSQDSEQGSSGANVLTF | TGTGCCAGCAGCCAAGATTCCGAACAGGGGAGCTCTGGGGCCAACGTCCTGACTTTC
TRBJ1-1 | once | TRBV7-9 | TRBD1 | CASSSGQGITEAFF | TGTGCCAGCAGCTCCGGACAGGGGATCACTGAAGCTTTCTTT
TRBJ2-3 | . | TRBV29-1 | TRBD2 | CSATGTSGGIDTQYF | TGCAGCGCAACCGGGACTAGCGGGGGGATTGATACGCAGTATTTT
TRBJ1-5 | . | TRBV19 | . | CASSMLPTGSGQPQHF | TGTGCCAGTAGTATGCTACCCACAGGTTCAGGACAGCCCCAGCATTTT
TRBJ2-1 | . | TRBV5-5 | . | CASSLVGSYNEQFF | TGTGCCAGCAGCTTGGTCGGGAGTTACAATGAGCAGTTCTTC
TRBJ1-2 | . | TRBV10-2 | . | CASSEKSRGAPYGYTF | TGCGCCAGCAGTGAGAAGTCCCGGGGAGCCCCCTATGGCTACACCTTC
TRBJ2-5 | . | TRBV4-3 | TRBD2 | CASSQDRGGQETQYF | TGCGCCAGCAGCCAAGATCGGGGGGGCCAAGAGACCCAGTACTTC
TRBJ1-3 | . | TRBV7-2 | . | CASSPGSGNTIYF | TGTGCCAGCAGCCCCGGCTCTGGAAACACCATATATTTT
TRBJ2-7 | . | TRBV3-1/TRBV3-2 | TRBD2 | CASSQGSAGLGKRYF | TGTGCCAGCAGCCAAGGGAGTGCGGGACTAGGCAAACGGTACTTC
TRBJ2-3 | . | TRBV7-6 | TRBD2 | CASSLAGGTGTDTQYF | TGTGCCAGCAGCTTAGCGGGGGGGACGGGAACAGATACGCAGTATTTT